These T cell receptor beta chains were read from a single sample in a study of blood T cell repertoires in COVID-19. Assay used: immunoSEQ multiplex PCR; TCRdb lists only in-frame clones, some missing. Seen here are some 200,000 clones, about three quarters observed once, and the top ten hold about 7.2%. Sequencing used peripheral blood. The origin of the receptors is a woman aged 70-85 years with acute or convalescent COVID-19. CDR3s include the opening cysteine and the closing phenylalanine or tryptophan. The D gene is left open where the match is weak. Clone size appears in some rows only: once, few, many, or a class for an expanded clone.

j_gene | d_gene | v_gene | abundance | CDR3nt | CDR3aa
TRBJ1-5 | - | TRBV7-8 | - | TGTGCCAGCAGCACCCGTGACATGGGTGGTAGCAATCAGCCCCAGCATTTT | CASSTRDMGGSNQPQHF
TRBJ2-7 | - | TRBV29-1 | few | TGCAGCGTTGCTGACAGGATCACCTACGAGCAGTACTTC | CSVADRITYEQYF
TRBJ1-5 | TRBD1 | TRBV5-1 | - | TGCGCCAGCAGCACAGGGACAGGGGATCAGCCCCAGCATTTT | CASSTGTGDQPQHF
TRBJ2-5 | - | TRBV3-1/TRBV3-2 | - | TGTGCCAGCAGCCAAACTGATCGGGAGACCCAGTACTTC | CASSQTDRETQYF
TRBJ1-2 | - | TRBV15 | - | TGTGCCACCAGCAGGGTCCTCAGGGAAGGCTACACCTTC | CATSRVLREGYTF
TRBJ2-3 | - | TRBV24-1 | - | TGTGCCACCGGGTCGCAGGGCACAGATACGCAGTATTTT | CATGSQGTDTQYF
TRBJ2-2 | - | TRBV7-2 | few | TGTGCCAGCAGCTTATGGGGGCGAGGGAACACCGGGGAGCTGTTTTTT | CASSLWGRGNTGELFF
TRBJ1-2 | TRBD1 | TRBV7-2 | - | TGTGCCAGCAGCCTTCAATCAGGGGGCGATGGCTACACCTTC | CASSLQSGGDGYTF
TRBJ1-6 | - | TRBV15 | few | TGTGCCACCAGCAGCCCATTCCGGGGGAGCTCCTATAATTCACCCCTCCACTTT | CATSSPFRGSSYNSPLHF
TRBJ2-3 | TRBD2 | TRBV6-5 | once | TGTGCCAGCAGTCTAGCGGGGGGGTCAGATACGCAGTATTTT | CASSLAGGSDTQYF
TRBJ1-1 | - | TRBV5-4 | few | TGTGCCAGCAGCTTGGCCGTTAACACTGAAGCTTTCTTT | CASSLAVNTEAFF
TRBJ1-1 | - | TRBV5-1 | - | TGCGCCAGCAGCTTTTATGGTATGGGGGAGGGCACTGAAGCTTTCTTT | CASSFYGMGEGTEAFF
TRBJ2-1 | TRBD2 | TRBV3-1/TRBV3-2 | - | TGTGCCAGCAGCCAGCGGGGGACCTACAATGAGCAGTTCTTC | CASSQRGTYNEQFF
TRBJ1-4 | - | TRBV25-1 | - | TGTGCCAGCAGTGGGGGCCGGGGGGTCGGTGAAAAACTGTTTTTT | CASSGGRGVGEKLFF
TRBJ1-2 | - | TRBV6-1 | - | TGTGCCAGCAGTGAACTGGGCACCCCATCTAACTATGGCTACACCTTC | CASSELGTPSNYGYTF
TRBJ1-1 | - | TRBV2 | - | TGTGCCAGCGGTCGAGCCACTGAAGCTTTCTTT | CASGRATEAFF
TRBJ1-2 | TRBD1 | TRBV5-4 | - | TGTGCCAGCAGCCGACAGGGATACGGTGGCTACACCTTC | CASSRQGYGGYTF
TRBJ1-2 | - | TRBV6-6 | once | TGTGCCAGCAGTTACGGCAGGGGCGACCTTAACTATGGCTACACCTTC | CASSYGRGDLNYGYTF
TRBJ1-3 | - | TRBV6-5 | - | TGTGCCAGCAGTCCGCTCTCAGGGTCTGGAAACACCATATATTTT | CASSPLSGSGNTIYF
TRBJ2-5 | TRBD1 | TRBV10-3 | - | TGTGCCATCAGCAGGACAGGGGGCCAGGAGACCCAGTACTTC | CAISRTGGQETQYF
TRBJ2-7 | TRBD1 | TRBV4-3 | - | TGCGCCAGCAGCCAAGCCACAGGGACAGGGGGCCCCTACGAGCAGTACTTC | CASSQATGTGGPYEQYF
TRBJ1-1 | - | TRBV7-9 | - | TGTGCCAGCTTCGGACAGTCGAACACTGAAGCTTTCTTT | CASFGQSNTEAFF
TRBJ2-3 | - | TRBV5-1 | - | TGCGCCAGCAGTATGGGGCCGAGCACAGATACGCAGTATTTT | CASSMGPSTDTQYF
TRBJ2-2 | TRBD1 | TRBV5-4 | - | TGTGCCAGCAGCCTACAGGGGGTGGGAACCGGGGAGCTGTTTTTT | CASSLQGVGTGELFF
TRBJ2-2 | - | TRBV13 | - | TGTGCCAGCAGCTTCGGTGTAAACACCGGGGAGCTGTTTTTT | CASSFGVNTGELFF
TRBJ2-7 | TRBD2 | TRBV2 | few | TGTGCCAGCACTAGCGGGGACTCCTTTTACGAGCAGTACTTC | CASTSGDSFYEQYF
TRBJ2-5 | - | TRBV5-6 | - | TGTGCCAGCAAAGACAGAACTACATGGGAGACCCAGTACTTC | CASKDRTTWETQYF
TRBJ2-3 | - | TRBV18 | few | TGTGCCAGCTCAATACGACAGGGCACAGATACGCAGTATTTT | CASSIRQGTDTQYF
TRBJ1-5 | TRBD1 | TRBV6-1 | - | TGTGCCAGCAGTGAAGCCGGACAGGGCAATCAGCCCCAGCATTTT | CASSEAGQGNQPQHF
TRBJ2-4 | - | TRBV21-1 | once | TGTGCCAGCAGCAAAGCCAGCCCGACTAGCGGGGGGGCCGTCCAAAACATTCAGTACTTC | CASSKASPTSGGAVQNIQYF
TRBJ2-1 | TRBD2 | TRBV5-1 | - | TGCGCCAGCAGCTTCTCGGGGGGGCCGGCCAATGAGCAGTTCTTC | CASSFSGGPANEQFF
TRBJ1-1 | TRBD1 | TRBV10-3 | - | TGTGCCATCAGTGGGGGACAGTCATACACTGAAGCTTTCTTT | CAISGGQSYTEAFF
TRBJ1-2 | TRBD1 | TRBV10-3 | - | TGTGCCATCAGCCCGGGACAGGGGGTAGAAAACTATGGCTACACCTTC | CAISPGQGVENYGYTF
TRBJ2-2 | - | TRBV15 | - | TGTGCCACCAGCAGAGGTCCCCGTAACGGGGAGCTGTTTTTT | CATSRGPRNGELFF
TRBJ2-6 | - | TRBV6-2/TRBV6-3 | - | TGTGCCAGCAGTCCCCGTGGAGGTGGAGGCTCTGGGGCCAACGTCCTGACTTTC | CASSPRGGGGSGANVLTF
TRBJ2-2 | - | TRBV27 | - | TGTGCCAGCAGTGAAGGGGGCGGGGAGCTGTTTTTT | CASSEGGGELFF